This TCR beta chain was sequenced in a study of blood T cells in healthy people across ages. A sample-barcoded 5' primer and a J-beta primer mix were used in a second PCR of roughly 7 to 12 cycles. Every cDNA molecule bore a tag from a template-switch adaptor containing 12 random nucleotides. TCRdb passed the 5' RACE reads through MiXCR, listing each CDR3 protein once. The data hold about a million distinct CDR3 sequences, with around two fifths observed a single time. V shed 6 bases, J shed 3 bases, and the junction held 13 bases outside the gene matches. The CDR3 has 16 residues. CDR1 SGHTA and CDR2 FQGNSA come from the germline V gene.

This receptor was taken from a man aged 18 to 30 in good health. What was sequenced was blood. The chain couples TRBV7-2 to TRBJ2-7; 8 bases match TRBD2. This CDR3 is CASRPREAGGYYEQYF. CDR3 nucleotides: TGTGCCAGCAGGCCCCGAGAGGCGGGGGGTTACTACGAGCAGTACTTC.